This TCR beta chain was identified in a study of blood T cells in healthy people across ages. There were healthy Caucasian individuals from Russia, aged roughly 6 to 100, serving as donors. Germline values: CDR1 DFQATT, CDR2 SNEGSKA (reference sequence). There are 14 residues in the CDR3. Regarding the study as a whole: Unsorted PBMCs ruled out conclusive naive versus antigen-experienced comparison.

Turning to this clonotype: What it binds is unknown.

Using a J-beta primer mix together with a sample-barcoded 5' primer, a second PCR was run for roughly 6 to 11 cycles. Paired-end reads containing CDR3 totaled no fewer than 3 million for each sample. A single record per CDR3 protein comes from TCRdb applying MiXCR to the 5' RACE reads. The table includes 700,000 to 800,000 distinct CDR3 sequences, approximately 39% detected once. The TCR comes from an older woman in good health. Sequences were obtained from blood. This chain joins TRBV20-1 and TRBJ2-5; TRBD2 matches 13 bases. The J call could be wrong; TRBJ2-7 is a better fit for the DNA end. The CDR3 nucleotides read TGCAGTGCCTCAGGGACTAGCGGGAACTACGAGCAGTACTTC. Translation: CSASGTSGNYEQYF.